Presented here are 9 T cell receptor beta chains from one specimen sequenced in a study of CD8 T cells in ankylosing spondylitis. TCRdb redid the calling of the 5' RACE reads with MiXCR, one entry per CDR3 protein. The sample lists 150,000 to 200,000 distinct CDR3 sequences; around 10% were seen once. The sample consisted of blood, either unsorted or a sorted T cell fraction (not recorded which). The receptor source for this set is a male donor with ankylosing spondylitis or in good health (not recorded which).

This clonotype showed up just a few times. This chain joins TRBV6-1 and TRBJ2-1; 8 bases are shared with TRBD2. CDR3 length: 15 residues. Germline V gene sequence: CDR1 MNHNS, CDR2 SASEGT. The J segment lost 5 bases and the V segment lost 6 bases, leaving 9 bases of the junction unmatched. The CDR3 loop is CASRQGLGVNNEQFF. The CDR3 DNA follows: TGTGCCAGCAGGCAGGGACTAGGGGTGAACAATGAGCAGTTCTTC.

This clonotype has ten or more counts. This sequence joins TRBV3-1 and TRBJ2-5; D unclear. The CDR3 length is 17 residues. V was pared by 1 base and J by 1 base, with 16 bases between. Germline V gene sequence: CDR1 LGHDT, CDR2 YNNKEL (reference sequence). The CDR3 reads CASSQVGDGFSQETQYF. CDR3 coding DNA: TGTGCCAGCAGCCAAGTCGGTGACGGATTCAGCCAAGAGACCCAGTACTTC.

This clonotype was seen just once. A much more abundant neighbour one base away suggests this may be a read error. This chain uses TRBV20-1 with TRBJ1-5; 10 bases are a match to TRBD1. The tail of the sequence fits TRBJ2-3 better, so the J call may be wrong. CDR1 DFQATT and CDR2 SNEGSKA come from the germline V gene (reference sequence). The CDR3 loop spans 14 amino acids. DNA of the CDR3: TGCAGTGCTGGACAGGGGGAGGCCAATCAGCCCCAGTATTTT. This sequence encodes CSAGQGEANQPQYF.

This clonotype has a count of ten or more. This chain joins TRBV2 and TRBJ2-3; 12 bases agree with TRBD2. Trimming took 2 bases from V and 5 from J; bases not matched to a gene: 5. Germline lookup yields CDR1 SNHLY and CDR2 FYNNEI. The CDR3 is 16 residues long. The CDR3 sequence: CASSERLAGAGDTQYF. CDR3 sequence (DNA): TGTGCCAGCAGTGAAAGACTAGCGGGAGCCGGAGATACGCAGTATTTT.

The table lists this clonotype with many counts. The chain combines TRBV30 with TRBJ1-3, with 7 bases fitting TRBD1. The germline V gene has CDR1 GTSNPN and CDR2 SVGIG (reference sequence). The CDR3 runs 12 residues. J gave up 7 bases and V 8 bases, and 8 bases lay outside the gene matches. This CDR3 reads CARRDSGNTIYF. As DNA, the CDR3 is TGTGCCCGAAGGGACAGCGGGAACACCATATATTTT.

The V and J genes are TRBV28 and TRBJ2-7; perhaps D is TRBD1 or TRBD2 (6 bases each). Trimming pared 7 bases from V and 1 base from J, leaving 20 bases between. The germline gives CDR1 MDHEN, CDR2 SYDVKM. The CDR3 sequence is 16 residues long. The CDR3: CASTSIRGALSYEQYF. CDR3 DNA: TGTGCCAGCACCTCTATAAGGGGGGCCTTATCCTACGAGCAGTACTTC.

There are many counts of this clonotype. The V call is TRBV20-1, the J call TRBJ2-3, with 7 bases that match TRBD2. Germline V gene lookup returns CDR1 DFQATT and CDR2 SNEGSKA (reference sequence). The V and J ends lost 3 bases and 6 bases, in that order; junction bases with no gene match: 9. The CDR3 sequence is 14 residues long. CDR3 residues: CSASRLAASDTQYF. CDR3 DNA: TGCAGTGCTAGCCGGCTAGCGGCGAGCGATACGCAGTATTTT.

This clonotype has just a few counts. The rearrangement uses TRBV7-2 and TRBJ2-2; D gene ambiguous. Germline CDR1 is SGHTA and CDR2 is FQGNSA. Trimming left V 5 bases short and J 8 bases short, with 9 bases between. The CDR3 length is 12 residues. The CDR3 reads CASSPTTGELFF. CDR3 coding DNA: TGTGCCAGCAGCCCGACGACAGGGGAGCTGTTTTTT.

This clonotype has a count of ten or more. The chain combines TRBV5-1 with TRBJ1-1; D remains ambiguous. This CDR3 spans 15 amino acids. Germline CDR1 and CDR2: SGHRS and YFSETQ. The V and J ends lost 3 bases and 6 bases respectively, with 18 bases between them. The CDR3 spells CASSSGFPLSPEAFF. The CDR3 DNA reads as TGCGCCAGCAGCTCGGGCTTTCCTCTCTCCCCTGAAGCTTTCTTT.